A single sample is the source of the 11 T cell receptor beta chains below, sequenced in a study of blood T cell repertoires in COVID-19. Data came from immunoSEQ multiplex PCR; TCRdb stores just in-frame clones and leaves some out. This table has more than 200,000 clones, around nine tenths appearing once. Material: peripheral blood. All receptors derive from a woman in her fifties or sixties with COVID-19, enrolled during active disease.

This clone showed up just once. The chain has TRBV2 and TRBJ1-1; 8 bases align to TRBD1. The CDR3 extends over 15 amino acids. V shed 4 bases, J shed 4 bases, and the junction held 8 bases outside the gene matches. Germline V lookup: CDR1 SNHLY, CDR2 FYNNEI. The CDR3 nucleotides read TGTGCCAGCAGTGTCGGAGGACAGGGAGGCACTGAAGCTTTCTTT. Protein sequence: CASSVGGQGGTEAFF.

The J gene is TRBJ1-6, the V gene TRBV21-1. TRBV21-1 corresponds to a pseudogene. CDR3 length: 13 amino acids. As DNA, the CDR3 is TGTGCCAGTGGAGGAGGCTGGGCTTCACCCCTCCACTTT. This encodes CASGGGWASPLHF.

The V call is TRBV29-1, the J call TRBJ1-2; D is perhaps TRBD1 (6 bases). The CDR3 spans 12 residues. Looked up from germline, CDR1 is SQVTM and CDR2 is ANQGSEA. The germline V and J ends were trimmed by 2 bases and 2 bases, with 6 bases remaining between them. The DNA of the CDR3 is TGCAGCGTTGAACAGGGGAACTATGGCTACACCTTC. Its protein product is CSVEQGNYGYTF.

The chain links TRBV5-5 to TRBJ1-3; TRBD1 agrees at 7 bases. Per germline, CDR1 SGHKS and CDR2 YYEKEE (reference sequence). V was clipped by 4 bases and J by 3 bases; unmatched bases: 7. This CDR3 has 15 amino acids. The CDR3 DNA sequence: TGTGCCAGCAGCCCCGACAGGGTTTTTGGAAACACCATATATTTT. Translation gives CASSPDRVFGNTIYF. The entire variable domain, with the rest obtained from reference TRBV5-5 and TRBJ1-3, is as follows: DAGVTQSPTHLIKTRGQQVTLRCSPISGHKSVSWYQQVLGQGPQFIFQYYEKEERGRGNFPDRFSARQFPNYSSELNVNALLLGDSALYLCASSPDRVFGNTIYFGEGSWLTVV.

The chain links TRBV5-1 to TRBJ2-2; TRBD1 matches 8 bases. The length of the CDR3 is 16 residues. The germline V gene has CDR1 SGHRS and CDR2 YFSETQ. The V segment lost 4 bases and the J segment 4 bases; nucleotides outside the gene matches: 9. The DNA of the CDR3 is TGCGCCAGCAGCCCCAGGGGGCGGCATAGCACCGGGGAGCTGTTTTTT. Translated: CASSPRGRHSTGELFF.

This clone was counted a single time. The gene calls are TRBV18 and TRBJ1-1; the D gene is possibly TRBD1 (5 bases). The CDR3 length is 16 residues. Trimming took off 3 bases at V and 0 bases at J, with 14 bases between the two ends. CDR1 is KGHSH and CDR2 is LQKENI in the germline V gene. The CDR3 nucleotides read TGTGCCAGCTCACCCCGGGTTTCGGACATGAACACTGAAGCTTTCTTT. It codes for CASSPRVSDMNTEAFF.

The chain employs TRBV20-1 and TRBJ2-3; TRBD2 matches 8 bases. After removal of 3 bases from V and 0 bases from J, the junction contained 2 bases not matched to a gene. The CDR3 runs 14 residues. CDR1 and CDR2 from the germline V gene are DFQATT and SNEGSKA (reference sequence). CDR3 residues: CSASREGSTDTQYF. CDR3 coding DNA: TGCAGTGCTAGTCGGGAGGGGAGCACAGATACGCAGTATTTT.

V and J are TRBV6-2 or TRBV6-3 and TRBJ1-4, with 10 bases aligning to TRBD1. The germline gives CDR1 MNHEY, CDR2 SVGEGT. The CDR3 totals 15 residues. V was clipped by 2 bases and J by 9 bases; unmatched bases: 6. The CDR3 DNA reads as TGTGCCAGCAGTTACACCGGGACAGGGGCGAAAAAACTGTTTTTT. This translates into CASSYTGTGAKKLFF.

The V call is TRBV5-1, the J call TRBJ2-3; 15 bases are shared with TRBD2. The CDR3 contains 21 residues. The ends lost 3 bases at V and 4 bases at J; junction bases unmatched: 18. From germline, CDR1 is SGHRS and CDR2 YFSETQ. The CDR3 DNA follows: TGCGCCAGCAGCTCCCGTCGGGGGTCCGGGACTAGCGGGAGGAGGGCAGATACGCAGTATTTT. Amino acid sequence: CASSSRRGSGTSGRRADTQYF.

The chain employs TRBV7-2 and TRBJ2-1; 9 nucleotides line up with TRBD1. Germline assignment: CDR1 SGHTA and CDR2 FQGNSA. This CDR3 region has 16 residues. The trim removed 0 bases at V and 2 bases at J, leaving 2 bases unmatched. This chain's CDR3 is CASSLAGQGAYNEQFF. The CDR3 coding sequence is TGTGCCAGCAGCTTAGCGGGACAGGGAGCCTACAATGAGCAGTTCTTC. Full variable domain (rest looked up from reference TRBV7-2 and TRBJ2-1): GAGVSQSPSNKVTEKGKDVELRCDPISGHTALYWYRQSLGQGLEFLIYFQGNSAPDKSGLPSDRFSAERTGGSVSTLTIQRTQQEDSAVYLCASSLAGQGAYNEQFFGPGTRLTVL.

This clone appeared once. The chain carries TRBV24-1 and TRBJ1-1; 8 bases fit TRBD1. V was pared by 3 bases and J by 5 bases, with 13 bases of the junction left unmatched. CDR1 KGHDR and CDR2 SFDVKD come from the germline V gene. This CDR3 has 17 amino acids. The chain's CDR3 is CATSDAPSGQGRTEAFF. CDR3 coding DNA: TGTGCCACCAGTGATGCTCCCTCCGGACAGGGAAGGACTGAAGCTTTCTTT.